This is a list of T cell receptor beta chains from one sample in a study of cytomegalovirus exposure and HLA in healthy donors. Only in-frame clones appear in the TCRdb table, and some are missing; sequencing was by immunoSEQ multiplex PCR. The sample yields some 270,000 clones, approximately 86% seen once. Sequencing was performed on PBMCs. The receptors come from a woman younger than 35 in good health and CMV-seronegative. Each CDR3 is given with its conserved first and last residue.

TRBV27	CASSFSRDSGNTIYF
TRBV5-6	CASSLGGLDTEAFF
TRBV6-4	CASSDSHTGEYYGYTF
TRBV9	CASSASGGEYGYTF
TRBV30	CAWSLGRVGAFF
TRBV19	CASSTSDSESYEQYF
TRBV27	CASSPQSQERGMGQYF
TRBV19	CASTSTGNYGYTF
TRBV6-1	CASSGQGSPNYGYTF
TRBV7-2	CASSSHSYSNQPQHF
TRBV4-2	CASSQWREEGANEQFF
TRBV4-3	CASSQDAGSSYEQYF
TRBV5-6	CASSSRQFTSTDTQYF
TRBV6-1	CASSEDSNSPLHF
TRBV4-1	CASSQPDSLGAFF
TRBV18	CASSPSQGSSYEQYF
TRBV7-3	CASSPLQGDTQYF
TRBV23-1	CASSPDRYNQPQHF
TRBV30	CARTTGANYGYTF
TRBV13	CASRLAGSYEQYF
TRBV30	CAWSEGASGEETQYF
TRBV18	CASSPLGQNTEAFF
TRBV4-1	CASSPGTGENGRYEQYF
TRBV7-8	CASDATGNSYEQYF
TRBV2	CASSDWQRFYGYTF
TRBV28	CASSLPSYRAGSNQPQHF
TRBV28	CAASGGTYEQYF
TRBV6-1	CASSAGDSPAFF
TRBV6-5	CASRLGVNYGYTF
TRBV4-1	CASSQDSPLYTEAFF
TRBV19	CASSIEGRGPRPLYGYTF
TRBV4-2	CASSQDIAIRSYEQYF
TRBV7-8	CASSLALIGTESSYEQYF
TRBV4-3	CASSQAPGDESSYNEQFF
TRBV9	CASSPSGSPPIEYF
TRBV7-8	CASILNRGSLNEQFF
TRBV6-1	CASSEGQAAPYEQYF
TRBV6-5	CASSRGLINNEQFF
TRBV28	CASSSQDTQYF
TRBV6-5	CASSYSSSPSGNTIYF
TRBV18	CASSLDRSSGNTIYF
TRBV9	CASSVGVTGGDGYTF
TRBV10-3	CAISYDRGANEKLFF
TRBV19	CATQEGLPPYEQYF
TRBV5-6	CASSLTTSGGAGVADTQYF
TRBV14	CASSQYRDTTYNEQFF
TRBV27	CASSLGGSNSPLHF
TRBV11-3	CASSLGGTQYF
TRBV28	CASSSIPTGINQPQHF
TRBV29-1	CSGTSGGTYNEQFF
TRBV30	CAWTDVGGPGETQYF
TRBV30	CAWSTSGPPDEQYF
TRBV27	CASSHRGNQPQHF
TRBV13	CASSLVRRGTGELFF